Below, 5 T cell receptor beta chains from the same sample are listed, as sequenced in a study of beta chain features in type 1 diabetes. Of the isolated RNA, all was reverse transcribed, and so the sequenced material was expressed TCRB transcripts. Some clones are missing from TCRdb's copy, which holds only in-frame ones; the method was immunoSEQ multiplex PCR. The profile covers fewer than 250,000 clones, with more than 9% appearing a single time and about 0.037% taken by the ten largest. What was sequenced was naive CD4+ T cells from blood. The receptors originated from a woman between 18 and 29 years old in good health.

The V and J genes are TRBV6-5 and TRBJ2-3; D possibly corresponds to TRBD2 (6 bases). CDR1 and CDR2 (germline): MNHEY, SVGAGI. V lost 3 bases to trimming and J lost 6 bases, with 16 bases between them. The CDR3 sequence is 15 residues long. The CDR3 nucleotides read TGTGCCAGCAGTTATTTCGGGACTGGTCGGGATACGCAGTATTTT. This sequence encodes CASSYFGTGRDTQYF.

V gene TRBV21-1 combines with J gene TRBJ2-7; the D call of TRBD1 is as the table states it, not checked on the DNA. TRBV21-1 is classified as a pseudogene. The CDR3 spans 18 residues. The CDR3 DNA is TGTGCCAGCAGCCTCGGGACAGGGGAATTCCCTCACTACTACGAGCAGTACTTC. It specifies CASSLGTGEFPHYYEQYF.

The chain carries TRBV14 and TRBJ2-3; a possible D gene is TRBD2 (5 bases). V gave up 6 bases and J gave up 3 bases, with 13 bases separating them. CDR1 SGHDN and CDR2 FVKESK come from the germline V gene. This CDR3 has 14 residues. The CDR3 sequence is CASRLAGGTDTQYF. CDR3 nucleotide sequence: TGTGCCAGCAGGTTGGCGGGCGGAACAGATACGCAGTATTTT.

As regards this clone: The CDR3 ends on some other residue instead of the conserved phenylalanine or tryptophan, so this is likely a read error. Because the CDR3's place on the DNA is in doubt, the DNA is left out and the CDR3 is given as listed by TCRdb. The chain has TRBV15 and TRBJ2-7; whether TRBD2, the table's D call, matches the DNA was not checked. The germline V gene encodes CDR1 LNHNV and CDR2 YYDKDF (reference sequence). The CDR3 length is 18 residues, termini included. The CDR3 sequence: CATSRDLVGGRIQRGTPL.

The chain uses TRBV5-4 and TRBJ2-5; 7 bases align to TRBD2. Germline CDR1 is SGHNT and CDR2 is YYREEE (reference sequence). The V gene end was trimmed by 4 bases and the J gene end by 1 base; junction bases not matched to a gene: 1. The CDR3 totals 13 residues. CDR3 DNA: TGTGCCAGCAGCGCGGGGGTCCAAGAGACCCAGTACTTC. It translates to CASSAGVQETQYF.